The entry below gives a single TCR beta chain sequence along with its context. The antigen remains unidentified. These data belong to a study of T cell responses to AZD1222 COVID-19 vaccine. Study-level background: Both about-4-week and about-12-week second-dose recipients were combined. Overall study results and limits: In a largely white British group with more females than males, clonal diversity was possibly underestimated.

The germline V gene has CDR1 MNHNY and CDR2 SVGAGI (reference sequence). The CDR3 spans 14 residues. V shed 2 bases and J shed 1 base, with 8 bases lying between them. TCRdb keeps only in-frame clones here, not all; method: immunoSEQ multiplex PCR. Of 95,000 to 100,000 clones listed, 75% to 95% are singletons. The chain uses TRBV6-6 and TRBJ1-1; the D is unclear. The sample here was peripheral blood, taken on day 0 of AZD1222 vaccination. The source is an adult in good health. The CDR3 bases are TGTGCCAGCAGTTACGGGGTGGGGAACACTGAAGCTTTCTTT. It translates to CASSYGVGNTEAFF.